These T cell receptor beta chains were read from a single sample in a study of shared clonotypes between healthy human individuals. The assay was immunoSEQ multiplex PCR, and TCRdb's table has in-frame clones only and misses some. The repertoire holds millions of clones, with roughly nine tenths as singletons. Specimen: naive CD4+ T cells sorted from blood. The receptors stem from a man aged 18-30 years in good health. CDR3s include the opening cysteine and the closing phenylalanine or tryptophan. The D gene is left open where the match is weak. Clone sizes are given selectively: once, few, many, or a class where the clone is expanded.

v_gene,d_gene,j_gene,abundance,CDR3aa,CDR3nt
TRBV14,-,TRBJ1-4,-,CASSQGYEKLFF,TGTGCCAGCAGCCAAGGGTATGAAAAACTGTTTTTT
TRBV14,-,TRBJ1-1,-,CASSPQVNTEAFF,TGTGCCAGCAGCCCACAGGTTAACACTGAAGCTTTCTTT
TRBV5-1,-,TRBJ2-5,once,CASSLPPTETQYF,TGCGCCAGCAGCTTACCTCCCACCGAGACCCAGTACTTC
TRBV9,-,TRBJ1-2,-,CASSAASFGYTF,TGTGCCAGCAGCGCCGCCTCTTTTGGCTACACCTTC
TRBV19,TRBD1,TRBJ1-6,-,CASSKKQGAYNSPLHF,TGTGCCAGTAGTAAAAAACAGGGGGCGTATAATTCACCCCTCCACTTT
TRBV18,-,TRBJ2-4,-,CASSPFTGSAKNIQYF,TGTGCCAGCTCACCTTTTACAGGGTCAGCCAAAAACATTCAGTACTTC
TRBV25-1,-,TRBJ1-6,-,CASSGQGNRSPLHF,TGTGCCAGCAGTGGTCAGGGAAACCGTTCACCCCTCCACTTT
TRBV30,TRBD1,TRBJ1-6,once,CAWGRDRESPLHF,TGTGCCTGGGGCCGGGACAGGGAATCACCCCTCCACTTT
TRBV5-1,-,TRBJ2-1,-,CASSLASGSGTGNEQFF,TGCGCCAGCAGCTTGGCCTCGGGGTCAGGGACGGGTAATGAGCAGTTCTTC
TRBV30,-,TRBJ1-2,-,CAMGQNYGYTF,TGTGCCATGGGGCAGAACTATGGCTACACCTTC
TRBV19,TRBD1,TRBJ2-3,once,CASSIVGTGSVGRTDTQYF,TGTGCCAGTAGTATCGTCGGGACAGGATCTGTAGGTCGCACAGATACGCAGTATTTT